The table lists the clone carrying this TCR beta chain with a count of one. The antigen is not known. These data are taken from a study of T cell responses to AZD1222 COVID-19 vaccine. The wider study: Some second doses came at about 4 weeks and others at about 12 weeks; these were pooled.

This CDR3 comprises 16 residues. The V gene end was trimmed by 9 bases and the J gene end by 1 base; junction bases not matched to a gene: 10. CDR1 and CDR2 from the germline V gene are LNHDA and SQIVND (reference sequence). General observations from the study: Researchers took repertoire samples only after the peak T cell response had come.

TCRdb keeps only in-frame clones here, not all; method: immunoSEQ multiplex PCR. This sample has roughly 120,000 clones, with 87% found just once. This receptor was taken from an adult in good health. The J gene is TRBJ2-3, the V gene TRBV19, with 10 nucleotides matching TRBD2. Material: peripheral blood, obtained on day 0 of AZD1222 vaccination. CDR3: CASDRAGTSGTDTQYF. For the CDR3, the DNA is TGTGCCAGCGACAGAGCCGGGACTAGCGGCACAGATACGCAGTATTTT.